Listed below are T cell receptor beta chains from one sample, sequenced in a study of post-analysis software for immune sequencing data. TCRdb reprocessed the PCR reads with MiXCR, giving one entry per CDR3 protein. Among 450,000 to 700,000 distinct CDR3 sequences listed, roughly 45% were seen once. Sequencing used blood. The source is a girl between 5 and 17 years old with multiple sclerosis. Both conserved end residues are part of each CDR3. The D gene is left open where the match is weak. Size tells how often a clone was seen (once, few, many) or the class of an expanded clone, and some rows leave it out.

NA	TRBV29-1	TRBJ2-7	TRBD1	CSVGLPGTALSYEQYF	TGCAGCGTTGGGCTCCCTGGGACAGCATTATCATACGAGCAGTACTTC
NA	TRBV12-3/TRBV12-4	TRBJ2-3	TRBD2	CASSSPTSGGVDTQYF	TGTGCCAGCAGTTCACCGACTAGCGGGGGGGTCGATACGCAGTATTTT
NA	TRBV5-1	TRBJ2-1	NA	CASSSRTESYHEQFF	TGCGCCAGCAGCTCTAGGACAGAGTCCTACCATGAGCAGTTCTTC
few	TRBV5-1	TRBJ2-1	NA	CASRELGGSYNEQFF	TGCGCCAGCAGGGAGCTCGGGGGTTCCTACAATGAGCAGTTCTTC
NA	TRBV7-7	TRBJ2-7	TRBD2	CASSSGLGGGRAYEQYF	TGTGCTAGCAGCTCCGGCTTGGGAGGCGGGAGGGCCTACGAGCAGTACTTC
NA	TRBV7-2	TRBJ2-7	NA	CASSLVGRSYEQYF	TGTGCCAGCAGCTTAGTAGGGCGGTCCTACGAGCAGTACTTC
NA	TRBV5-1	TRBJ2-7	TRBD1	CASSRQGQGASYEQYF	TGCGCCAGCAGCAGACAGGGACAGGGGGCGTCCTACGAGCAGTACTTC
NA	TRBV6-7	TRBJ2-2	TRBD1	CASSSGTGGSTGELFF	TGTGCCAGCAGTTCCGGGACAGGGGGCTCCACCGGGGAGCTGTTTTTT
NA	TRBV20-1	TRBJ2-7	NA	CSARRLYKQYF	TGCAGTGCTAGACGGCTATACAAGCAGTACTTC
NA	TRBV24-1	TRBJ2-2	NA	CATSGNGNTGELFF	TGTGCCACCAGTGGGAACGGGAACACCGGGGAGCTGTTTTTT
NA	TRBV20-1	TRBJ2-1	NA	CSARGTGSSYNEQFF	TGCAGTGCTAGGGGGACTGGAAGCTCCTACAATGAGCAGTTCTTC
few	TRBV5-1	TRBJ2-3	TRBD1	CASASLHRGRDTDTQYF	TGCGCCAGCGCAAGCCTCCACAGGGGGCGCGACACAGATACGCAGTATTTT
few	TRBV12-3/TRBV12-4	TRBJ2-7	TRBD2	CASSPSGGSYEQYF	TGTGCCAGCAGTCCGTCGGGAGGATCCTACGAGCAGTACTTC
few	TRBV5-1	TRBJ2-5	TRBD2	CASSEGLAEETQYF	TGCGCCAGCAGCGAGGGACTAGCGGAAGAGACCCAGTACTTC
few	TRBV4-2	TRBJ1-5	NA	CASSQVGGRQNQPQHF	TGTGCCAGCAGCCAAGTAGGAGGAAGGCAAAATCAGCCCCAGCATTTT
few	TRBV10-3	TRBJ1-2	NA	CAITTGPSRGYTF	TGTGCCATCACCACCGGACCGTCCCGCGGCTACACCTTC
NA	TRBV10-3	TRBJ2-3	TRBD2	CAISPSAGGPGDTQYF	TGTGCCATCAGCCCCTCGGCGGGGGGGCCGGGAGATACGCAGTATTTT
few	TRBV6-5	TRBJ2-1	NA	CASSFLGQGLNNEQFF	TGTGCCAGCAGTTTCCTGGGGCAGGGGTTGAACAATGAGCAGTTCTTC
NA	TRBV9	TRBJ2-3	TRBD2	CASSVSGRKYTDTQYF	TGTGCCAGCAGCGTTAGCGGGAGGAAGTACACAGATACGCAGTATTTT
NA	TRBV10-3	TRBJ2-2	NA	CAISEATGNTGELFF	TGTGCCATCAGTGAAGCGACGGGGAACACCGGGGAGCTGTTTTTT
NA	TRBV5-1	TRBJ2-7	NA	CASSPSAATYEQYF	TGCGCCAGCAGCCCGTCGGCAGCGACCTACGAGCAGTACTTC
NA	TRBV20-1	TRBJ2-7	NA	CSAFRTGGTYEQYF	TGCAGTGCCTTTCGGACGGGCGGTACCTACGAGCAGTACTTC